The clone carrying this T cell receptor (beta chain) appeared a few times. Antigen specificity is unknown. The data were obtained in a study of blood T cells in healthy people across ages. Overall study findings and caveats: With age, beta diversity per million T cells declined roughly linearly, significantly by about 40. Long-lived donors had more naive CD4+ cells and higher diversity than aged donors.

A second 7 to 11 cycle PCR used barcoded and J-beta primers. TCRdb analysed the 5' RACE reads with MiXCR anew, one entry per CDR3 protein. This sample has 700,000 or so distinct CDR3 sequences, with about 20% found just once. The CDR3 length is 14 residues. V lost 0 bases and J 2 bases, leaving 5 bases between the germline ends. Germline V lookup: CDR1 SGHNT, CDR2 YENEEA. The sequencing input was blood. The sequence was collected from a man between 70 and 80 years old in good health. The chain has TRBV11-3 and TRBJ2-1; D may be TRBD1 or TRBD2 (5 bases each). In nucleotides, the CDR3 is TGTGCCAGCAGCTTAGAGGGGGCCTACAATGAGCAGTTCTTC. It yields the protein CASSLEGAYNEQFF.